A selection of T cell receptor beta chains follows, all from one sample in a study of blood T cell repertoires in COVID-19. The table came from immunoSEQ multiplex PCR; TCRdb's copy has only in-frame clones and leaves some out. The table includes under 200,000 clones, approximately 85% detected once. The sample comprised peripheral blood. The receptors derive from an elderly woman with acute or convalescent COVID-19. Both conserved end residues are part of each CDR3. Each record gives: CDR3 DNA, CDR3 protein, clone size, J gene, V gene, D gene. D genes are given only for firm matches. Clone size is given for some rows only: seen once, a few or many times, or a class if the clone is expanded.

CDR3 DNA: TGCGCCAGCAGCCAAACAGCACTAGCGCTACTTTACGAGCAGTACTTC
CDR3 protein: CASSQTALALLYEQYF
clone size: .
J gene: TRBJ2-7
V gene: TRBV4-1
D gene: TRBD2

CDR3 DNA: TGTGCCACCAATAGCGGGGAGTTTTACAATGAGCAGTTCTTC
CDR3 protein: CATNSGEFYNEQFF
clone size: .
J gene: TRBJ2-1
V gene: TRBV24-1
D gene: TRBD2

CDR3 DNA: TGTGCCTGGAGCGCTCTCAGCTCCTACAATGAGCAGTTCTTC
CDR3 protein: CAWSALSSYNEQFF
clone size: few
J gene: TRBJ2-1
V gene: TRBV30
D gene: .

CDR3 DNA: TGTGCCAGCAGCTTCAATCATCAGCCCCAGCATTTT
CDR3 protein: CASSFNHQPQHF
clone size: .
J gene: TRBJ1-5
V gene: TRBV7-2
D gene: .

CDR3 DNA: TGTGCCAGCAGTGAATGGGGGGGCACCAAAAACATTCAGTACTTC
CDR3 protein: CASSEWGGTKNIQYF
clone size: many
J gene: TRBJ2-4
V gene: TRBV25-1
D gene: .

CDR3 DNA: TGTGCCAGTAATCCGACAGACACCTATGGCTACACCTTC
CDR3 protein: CASNPTDTYGYTF
clone size: few
J gene: TRBJ1-2
V gene: TRBV19
D gene: .

CDR3 DNA: TGCAGCGTCGGTGGACAGGGGAGAGGCAATGAGCAGTTCTTC
CDR3 protein: CSVGGQGRGNEQFF
clone size: .
J gene: TRBJ2-1
V gene: TRBV29-1
D gene: TRBD1

CDR3 DNA: TGCGCCAGCTCCGTCATACTAGTTAGCGGCGGGGAGCTGTTTTTT
CDR3 protein: CASSVILVSGGELFF
clone size: .
J gene: TRBJ2-2
V gene: TRBV5-1
D gene: .

CDR3 DNA: TGTGCCAGCAGTGGACAGTGGAACACTGAAGCTTTCTTT
CDR3 protein: CASSGQWNTEAFF
clone size: .
J gene: TRBJ1-1
V gene: TRBV12-3/TRBV12-4
D gene: .

CDR3 DNA: TGTGCCTCCCGTGGGAGGCCTGCAGATACGCAGTATTTT
CDR3 protein: CASRGRPADTQYF
clone size: .
J gene: TRBJ2-3
V gene: TRBV19
D gene: .

CDR3 DNA: TGTGCCAGCAGTCTACGACAGCCGAACACTGAAGCTTTCTTT
CDR3 protein: CASSLRQPNTEAFF
clone size: .
J gene: TRBJ1-1
V gene: TRBV6-5
D gene: .

CDR3 DNA: TGTGCCAGCAGCTCAGGGGAGGGGAGGTATGGCTACACCTTC
CDR3 protein: CASSSGEGRYGYTF
clone size: once
J gene: TRBJ1-2
V gene: TRBV9
D gene: .

CDR3 DNA: TGTGCCAGCAGCACCCCAGGGGCGCGGGGCTACACCTTC
CDR3 protein: CASSTPGARGYTF
clone size: medium-sized
J gene: TRBJ1-2
V gene: TRBV7-8
D gene: .

CDR3 DNA: TGCAGCGTTATACCGGGACTCAGAAATGAGCAGTTCTTC
CDR3 protein: CSVIPGLRNEQFF
clone size: few
J gene: TRBJ2-1
V gene: TRBV29-1
D gene: .

CDR3 DNA: TGTGCCAGTAGTCACCGCGCCCAGAGGGATACGCAGTATTTT
CDR3 protein: CASSHRAQRDTQYF
clone size: .
J gene: TRBJ2-3
V gene: TRBV19
D gene: .

CDR3 DNA: TGTGCCAGCAGCACCACCGCGGGTGAAAAACTGTTTTTT
CDR3 protein: CASSTTAGEKLFF
clone size: .
J gene: TRBJ1-4
V gene: TRBV21-1
D gene: .

CDR3 DNA: TGTGCTGGCAGAGCCGGAGTTGAGCAGTTCTTC
CDR3 protein: CAGRAGVEQFF
clone size: .
J gene: TRBJ2-1
V gene: TRBV11-2
D gene: .

CDR3 DNA: TGCAGTGCTAGTGGGGGGCGCCGAACGAACACTGAAGCTTTCTTT
CDR3 protein: CSASGGRRTNTEAFF
clone size: .
J gene: TRBJ1-1
V gene: TRBV20-1
D gene: .

CDR3 DNA: TGTGCCAGCAGCTTGGTGGGCAGGGCATCCTACAATGAGCAGTTCTTC
CDR3 protein: CASSLVGRASYNEQFF
clone size: .
J gene: TRBJ2-1
V gene: TRBV5-8
D gene: .

CDR3 DNA: TGCGCCAGCAGCAATGTAGCGGGAGCCTCCTACGAGCAGTACTTC
CDR3 protein: CASSNVAGASYEQYF
clone size: once
J gene: TRBJ2-7
V gene: TRBV5-1
D gene: TRBD2

CDR3 DNA: TGTGCCAGCAGTGGGACTAGCGGCACACAAGAGACCCAGTACTTC
CDR3 protein: CASSGTSGTQETQYF
clone size: .
J gene: TRBJ2-5
V gene: TRBV2
D gene: TRBD2

CDR3 DNA: TGCGCCAGCAGCCAAGGGTTGACTACAGTTCCTCTTGGGGCACCCCTCCACTTT
CDR3 protein: CASSQGLTTVPLGAPLHF
clone size: .
J gene: TRBJ1-6
V gene: TRBV4-3
D gene: .

CDR3 DNA: TGTGCCAGCAGCCAGGTGGGGGCGAATGAGCAGTTCTTC
CDR3 protein: CASSQVGANEQFF
clone size: many
J gene: TRBJ2-1
V gene: TRBV3-1/TRBV3-2
D gene: .

CDR3 DNA: TGTGCCAGCAGCCGGGACTTCTCCGATACGCAGTATTTT
CDR3 protein: CASSRDFSDTQYF
clone size: .
J gene: TRBJ2-3
V gene: TRBV7-2
D gene: .

CDR3 DNA: TGTGCCAGCAGCATATCCGGGACAGTGAACACTGAAGCTTTCTTT
CDR3 protein: CASSISGTVNTEAFF
clone size: .
J gene: TRBJ1-1
V gene: TRBV21-1
D gene: .

CDR3 DNA: TGCAGTGCCAGAGACAGGGCGGGCTACACCTTC
CDR3 protein: CSARDRAGYTF
clone size: .
J gene: TRBJ1-2
V gene: TRBV20-1
D gene: TRBD1

CDR3 DNA: TGTGCCAGCAGCTTGACAGGGGGCCAAGGAAACACCATATATTTT
CDR3 protein: CASSLTGGQGNTIYF
clone size: .
J gene: TRBJ1-3
V gene: TRBV7-3
D gene: TRBD1

CDR3 DNA: TGCAGTGCCAGGGGGGTTCAGCCCCAGCATTTT
CDR3 protein: CSARGVQPQHF
clone size: once
J gene: TRBJ1-5
V gene: TRBV20-1
D gene: TRBD1

CDR3 DNA: TGTGCCAGCAGCCAGGTGGCAGGGGCCGCCTACGAGCAGTACTTC
CDR3 protein: CASSQVAGAAYEQYF
clone size: .
J gene: TRBJ2-7
V gene: TRBV14
D gene: .

CDR3 DNA: TGTGCCAGCAGCTTCCGACTAGCGGCCGACGAGCAGTACTTC
CDR3 protein: CASSFRLAADEQYF
clone size: .
J gene: TRBJ2-7
V gene: TRBV7-2
D gene: TRBD2

CDR3 DNA: TGTGCCAGCAGCTTAGCGGGAGGGCCCTACGAGCAGTACTTC
CDR3 protein: CASSLAGGPYEQYF
clone size: once
J gene: TRBJ2-7
V gene: TRBV7-2
D gene: TRBD2

CDR3 DNA: TGTGCCAGCAGCCCCGGGACAGGGTGGAATCAGCCCCAGCATTTT
CDR3 protein: CASSPGTGWNQPQHF
clone size: .
J gene: TRBJ1-5
V gene: TRBV28
D gene: TRBD1

CDR3 DNA: TGTGCCAGCAGCTTAGGAAACTGGGACAGCTCTGAAGCTTTCTTT
CDR3 protein: CASSLGNWDSSEAFF
clone size: .
J gene: TRBJ1-1
V gene: TRBV7-2
D gene: TRBD1